This T cell receptor (beta chain) derives from a study of vaccination effects on CD4 cells after COVID-19. About the study: With 7.5 to 10 ug/ml peptides and roughly 9.3 IU/ml IL-2, 2 million or so PBMC per well were cultured.

At the end of roughly 9 days of culture, CD4+ T cells were isolated. Days 3 and 7 were when half the medium was replaced with IL-2 medium. Study results and limitations: Convalescent patients were few in the study, and early post-infection timepoints were absent. Within healthy vaccinees, only 1 of 255 vaccine-induced clones displayed cross-reactivity with common cold coronaviruses.

TCRdb's copy holds only in-frame clones and misses some; the assay was immunoSEQ multiplex PCR. The sample comprises 40,000 or so clones, around 76% of which are singletons, and 2.9% rests with the top ten. Notes on this clone: Its target is not known.

V was shortened by 6 bases and J by 1 base, with 12 bases between the two germline ends. Germline lookup yields CDR1 SNHLY and CDR2 FYNNEI. CDR3 size: 14 residues. This clonotype was obtained from a human donor who received a COVID-19 vaccine. The chain couples TRBV2 to TRBJ1-1; the D is unclear. The sample was CD4+ T cells from PBMCs cultured without peptide, taken before COVID-19 vaccination. The CDR3 DNA is TGTGCCAGCAGCGGAAGGGCAGGGAACACTGAAGCTTTCTTT. Its protein is CASSGRAGNTEAFF.